Here is one T cell receptor beta chain with its context. Antigen: not known. No conserved phenylalanine or tryptophan ends this CDR3, so it is likely a read error. These data are taken from a study of tumor-infiltrating lymphocytes in primary liver carcinoma. From approximately 500 ng total RNA, TCR beta cDNA was generated with a primer in the constant region. Libraries covering TCR beta were generated through three nested multiplex PCR rounds (using a slightly modified ARM-PCR). With TRBV1-TRBV30 forward primers and a C-beta reverse primer, the first two PCR rounds were run for roughly 10 cycles each. MiXCR, applied by TCRdb to the multiplex PCR reads, yields one record per CDR3 protein. In the table there are roughly 36,000 distinct CDR3 sequences, about 75% of which are singletons. Without any cell sorting, roughly 18-30 mg of bulk tissue yielded co-extracted RNA and DNA. Patients carried chronic HBV infection without prior treatment.

V gave up 3 bases and J gave up 5 bases, with 11 bases separating them. The CDR3 length is 12 residues. Germline CDR1 and CDR2: GTSNPN and SVGIG (reference sequence). General observations from the study: The overlap of tumor-adjacent and tumor-blood pairs was smaller than that of tumor region pairs.

Input material: tumor-adjacent normal liver tissue. This TCR was sampled from a man in his forties with primary liver carcinoma and hepatitis B virus infection. This chain connects TRBV30 to TRBJ2-7; D call uncertain. The CDR3 loop is CAWSVVLDEQYY. The CDR3 DNA follows: TGTGCCTGGAGCGTAGTCCTGGACGAGCAGTACTAC.